The clone carrying this T cell receptor (beta chain) was recorded at least ten times. No antigen is known for it. The record originates from a study of T-cell reconstitution after alpha-beta-depleted transplantation in children. The study's findings and limits: Hyperexpanded clones declined; after one year, newly produced T cells mostly supplied diversity. Some patients owed their high day-60 TCRbeta diversity to surviving recipient T cells and thymic progenitors. There were reportedly several hundred expanded graft clones from which alpha-beta T cells came about two months after transplant.

V was shortened by 8 bases and J by 3 bases, with 23 bases between the two germline ends. Germline V CDR1 and CDR2: SQVTM, ANQGSEA. The CDR3 is 16 amino acids. Construction of the TCRbeta library involved unique molecular identifiers. MiXCR was run by TCRdb on the PCR reads, yielding one entry per CDR3 protein. This table has over 90,000 distinct CDR3 sequences, roughly 7.6% appearing once. The TCR was taken from a boy under 10 years old with acute lymphoblastic leukemia, due to receive a stem cell transplant. This chain uses TRBV29-1 with TRBJ2-1; either TRBD1 or TRBD2 may supply D (5 bases each). Specimen: PBMCs, collected before TCRalphabeta/CD19-depleted stem cell transplant. The CDR3 DNA follows: TGCAGCTTCGGAAAGGGTGGGACGGTGATCTACAATGAGCAGTTCTTC. This encodes CSFGKGGTVIYNEQFF.